The rows below give T cell receptor beta chains drawn from one sample of a study of T cell responses to AZD1222 COVID-19 vaccine. The assay was immunoSEQ multiplex PCR, and TCRdb's table has in-frame clones only and misses some. Of about 94,000 clones listed, about 88% are singletons. This specimen consisted of peripheral blood, obtained on day 0 of AZD1222 vaccination. These receptors originate from an adult in good health. CDR3s include the opening cysteine and the closing phenylalanine or tryptophan. The D gene is left open where the match is weak. Expanded clones are given a class, and other clones once, few, many or no size at all.

clone_size: .
j_call: TRBJ1-2
v_call: TRBV9
d_call: .
cdr3_aa: CASSVGVTGYGYTF
cdr3_nt: TGTGCCAGCAGCGTAGGCGTGACAGGATATGGCTACACCTTC

clone_size: .
j_call: TRBJ2-7
v_call: TRBV19
d_call: TRBD2
cdr3_aa: CASSLAGVSSEQYF
cdr3_nt: TGTGCCAGTAGTCTAGCGGGGGTCAGTAGCGAGCAGTACTTC

clone_size: .
j_call: TRBJ1-1
v_call: TRBV9
d_call: .
cdr3_aa: CASSVSSWGISEAFF
cdr3_nt: TGTGCCAGCAGCGTCAGTAGTTGGGGGATCTCTGAAGCTTTCTTT

clone_size: .
j_call: TRBJ1-5
v_call: TRBV6-5
d_call: .
cdr3_aa: CASSQQVHNQPQHF
cdr3_nt: TGTGCCAGCAGCCAACAGGTACACAATCAGCCCCAGCATTTT

clone_size: .
j_call: TRBJ2-7
v_call: TRBV5-1
d_call: TRBD1
cdr3_aa: CASSADRVTYEQYF
cdr3_nt: TGCGCCAGCAGCGCGGACAGGGTTACCTACGAGCAGTACTTC

clone_size: once
j_call: TRBJ1-1
v_call: TRBV9
d_call: .
cdr3_aa: CASSGEKQGFKGAFF
cdr3_nt: TGTGCCAGCAGCGGAGAAAAACAGGGATTTAAGGGGGCTTTCTTT

clone_size: .
j_call: TRBJ2-2
v_call: TRBV28
d_call: TRBD2
cdr3_aa: CASREVNTGELFF
cdr3_nt: TGTGCCAGCCGGGAGGTTAACACCGGGGAGCTGTTTTTT

clone_size: .
j_call: TRBJ1-1
v_call: TRBV24-1
d_call: .
cdr3_aa: CATKESGGNTEAFF
cdr3_nt: TGTGCCACCAAAGAATCGGGGGGGAACACTGAAGCTTTCTTT

clone_size: few
j_call: TRBJ1-3
v_call: TRBV5-6
d_call: .
cdr3_aa: CASSFGRNSGNTIYF
cdr3_nt: TGTGCCAGCAGCTTCGGCAGGAACTCTGGAAACACCATATATTTT

clone_size: .
j_call: TRBJ2-7
v_call: TRBV11-2
d_call: .
cdr3_aa: CASSPGQGGGGYEQYF
cdr3_nt: TGTGCCAGCAGCCCAGGTCAGGGAGGTGGCGGGTACGAGCAGTACTTC

clone_size: .
j_call: TRBJ1-6
v_call: TRBV6-2/TRBV6-3
d_call: TRBD1
cdr3_aa: CASSYGTGNSPLHF
cdr3_nt: TGTGCCAGCAGTTACGGGACAGGGAATTCACCCCTCCACTTT

clone_size: .
j_call: TRBJ2-3
v_call: TRBV6-4
d_call: .
cdr3_aa: CASSDGGTSTDTQYF
cdr3_nt: TGTGCCAGCAGTGATGGCGGTACTAGCACAGATACGCAGTATTTT

clone_size: .
j_call: TRBJ2-1
v_call: TRBV12-3/TRBV12-4
d_call: .
cdr3_aa: CASSFGGDEQFF
cdr3_nt: TGTGCCAGCAGTTTCGGGGGCGATGAGCAGTTCTTC

clone_size: once
j_call: TRBJ1-5
v_call: TRBV30
d_call: TRBD1
cdr3_aa: CAWRRGPHQPQHF
cdr3_nt: TGTGCCTGGAGGAGGGGGCCCCATCAGCCCCAGCATTTT

clone_size: .
j_call: TRBJ2-5
v_call: TRBV5-1
d_call: .
cdr3_aa: CASSLGGRETQYF
cdr3_nt: TGCGCCAGCAGCTTGGGGGGCCGGGAGACCCAGTACTTC

clone_size: once
j_call: TRBJ2-5
v_call: TRBV14
d_call: .
cdr3_aa: CASSLSETQYF
cdr3_nt: TGTGCCAGCAGCCTCTCGGAGACCCAGTACTTC

clone_size: .
j_call: TRBJ2-3
v_call: TRBV28
d_call: .
cdr3_aa: CASSSGPDTQYF
cdr3_nt: TGTGCCAGCAGTTCCGGGCCAGATACGCAGTATTTT

clone_size: few
j_call: TRBJ1-2
v_call: TRBV6-5
d_call: TRBD1
cdr3_aa: CASSYSGQGYGYTF
cdr3_nt: TGTGCCAGCAGTTACTCGGGACAGGGGTACGGCTACACCTTC